One sample yielded the 27 T cell receptor beta chains listed below, sequenced in a study of shared clonotypes between healthy human individuals. Clones were read by immunoSEQ multiplex PCR, and TCRdb kept only the in-frame ones, dropping some. Counted here are 2 million to 3 million clones, roughly 92% occurring once; the ten biggest clones make up under 0.15%. Sequenced input: naive CD4+ T cells sorted from blood. The sample's subset: CD45RA+ positively selected. The receptor set was obtained from a man aged 18 to 29 in good health.

The V gene is TRBV7-2, the J gene TRBJ2-3; 7 bases align to TRBD2. Per germline, CDR1 SGHTA and CDR2 FQGNSA. CDR3 length: 15 residues. With V trimmed by 5 bases and J by 0 bases, 5 bases remained unmatched. CDR3 sequence: CASSRGTTSTDTQYF. CDR3 in DNA: TGTGCCAGCAGCCGCGGGACTACTAGCACAGATACGCAGTATTTT.

Note on this clone: The sample holds other DNA sequences that translate to the same CDR3. The V call is TRBV5-1, the J call TRBJ2-7; 8 bases align to TRBD1. V was pared by 4 bases and J by 1 base, with 4 bases of the junction left unmatched. Germline V CDR1 and CDR2: SGHRS, YFSETQ. The CDR3 consists of 14 residues. As DNA, the CDR3 is TGCGCCAGCAGCCACGGACAGGGTTCCTACGAGCAGTACTTC. Amino acids: CASSHGQGSYEQYF. The entire variable domain, with the rest obtained from reference TRBV5-1 and TRBJ2-7, is as follows: KAGVTQTPRYLIKTRGQQVTLSCSPISGHRSVSWYQQTPGQGLQFLFEYFSETQRNKGNFPGRFSGRQFSNSRSEMNVSTLELGDSALYLCASSHGQGSYEQYFGPGTRLTVT.

The rearrangement links TRBV5-4 to TRBJ2-5; 12 positions agree with TRBD2. Near its end, the DNA agrees better with TRBJ2-7, so the J call may be wrong. CDR1 SGHNT and CDR2 YYREEE come from the germline V gene (reference sequence). This CDR3 comprises 15 residues. In DNA form, the CDR3 reads TGTGCCAGCAGCTCAACTAGCGGGGGGCCCTACGAGCAGTACTTC. Translating gives CASSSTSGGPYEQYF.

CDR3 loop: CASSAGTTDNEKLFF. CDR3 DNA sequence: TGTGCCAGCAGTGCCGGGACGACCGATAATGAAAAACTGTTTTTT. This chain joins TRBV6-4 and TRBJ1-4, with D maybe TRBD1 (5 bases). V shed 4 bases and J shed 4 bases, with 13 bases lying between them. Germline CDR1 is MRHNA and CDR2 is SNTAGT. The CDR3 spans 15 residues.

The genes are TRBV6-6 and TRBJ1-4; TRBD1 is a possible D gene (6 bases). Germline CDR1 MNHNY, CDR2 SVGAGI (reference sequence). CDR3 size: 13 residues. V was clipped by 5 bases and J by 5 bases, with 9 bases between them. The CDR3 region is CASSKTGNEKLFF. The CDR3 DNA sequence: TGTGCCAGCAGTAAAACAGGGAATGAAAAACTGTTTTTT.

The genes are TRBV7-9 and TRBJ2-7; perhaps D is TRBD1 or TRBD2 (6 bases each). Germline values: CDR1 SEHNR, CDR2 FQNEAQ (reference sequence). This CDR3 has 15 amino acids. V lost 5 bases and J lost 4, with 18 bases in between. The CDR3 sequence is CASSRGDGWGYEQYF. CDR3 bases: TGTGCCAGCAGCAGGGGGGACGGATGGGGATACGAGCAGTACTTC.

The table lists this clone with a few counts. The chain joins TRBV30 to TRBJ1-5; D ambiguous. The V end was cut by 1 base, the J end by 6 bases, with 10 bases between. Germline loops: CDR1 GTSNPN, CDR2 SVGIG (reference sequence). This CDR3 has 13 amino acids. The CDR3: CAWSGRLGQPQHF. The CDR3 DNA is TGTGCCTGGAGTGGCCGCTTGGGTCAGCCCCAGCATTTT. Based on the CDR3 plus reference TRBV30 and TRBJ1-5, the full variable domain is SQTIHQWPATLVQPVGSPLSLECTVEGTSNPNLYWYRQAAGRGLQLLFYSVGIGQISSEVPQNLSASRPQDRQFILSSKKLLLSDSGFYLCAWSGRLGQPQHFGDGTRLSIL.

The chain is built from TRBV11-2 and TRBJ2-1, with a possible D match to TRBD2 (5 bases). This CDR3 comprises 15 residues. V dropped 2 bases and J dropped 0 bases, with 8 bases sitting between them. Per germline, CDR1 SGHAT and CDR2 FQNNGV. CDR3 DNA: TGTGCCAGCAGCTTATTAGGGAGCTCCTACAATGAGCAGTTCTTC. Translating it yields CASSLLGSSYNEQFF.

With respect to this clone: Within the sample, other DNA sequences also encode this same CDR3. The CDR3 loop reads CASSVEGYGYTF. In DNA, the CDR3 is TGTGCCAGCAGCGTAGAAGGCTATGGCTACACCTTC. The V and J genes are TRBV9 and TRBJ1-2; no clear D gene. The CDR3 loop spans 12 amino acids. Germline CDR1 is SGDLS and CDR2 is YYNGEE. Between the trimmed V and J ends, which lost 0 bases and 4 bases, there was a span of 4 bases.

This chain uses TRBV5-1 with TRBJ1-2; 7 nucleotides line up with TRBD1. Germline CDR1 and CDR2: SGHRS and YFSETQ. The J segment lost 3 bases and the V segment lost 4 bases, leaving 6 bases of the junction unmatched. CDR3 length equals 14 residues. CDR3 sequence: CASSQTGTDYGYTF. As DNA, the CDR3 is TGCGCCAGCAGCCAGACCGGGACAGACTATGGCTACACCTTC. Based on the CDR3 plus reference TRBV5-1 and TRBJ1-2, the full variable domain is KAGVTQTPRYLIKTRGQQVTLSCSPISGHRSVSWYQQTPGQGLQFLFEYFSETQRNKGNFPGRFSGRQFSNSRSEMNVSTLELGDSALYLCASSQTGTDYGYTFGSGTRLTVV.

The chain couples TRBV5-4 to TRBJ1-1; weak D call: TRBD1 (5 bases). V gave up 0 bases and J gave up 7 bases, with 13 bases separating them. CDR3 length equals 14 residues. CDR1 and CDR2 (germline): SGHNT, YYREEE (reference sequence). The CDR3 spells CASSLEMGGGEAFF. The CDR3 DNA sequence: TGTGCCAGCAGCTTGGAGATGGGCGGGGGTGAAGCTTTCTTT.

The rearrangement uses TRBV30 and TRBJ2-5; tentatively, D is TRBD2 (5 bases). The J call may be wrong; the DNA end is better matched by TRBJ2-7. CDR1 is GTSNPN, CDR2 SVGIG, per germline (reference sequence). The CDR3 spans 13 residues. The CDR3: CAWTRGLTYEQYF. CDR3 nucleotides: TGTGCCTGGACTCGGGGTTTAACCTACGAGCAGTACTTC.

This chain joins TRBV21-1 and TRBJ1-2; TRBD1, the table's D call, lacks a check against the DNA. TRBV21-1 is a recognized pseudogene. The CDR3 loop spans 17 amino acids. This chain's CDR3 is CASSKTPGGQLNYGYTF. The CDR3 DNA is TGTGCCAGCAGCAAAACGCCCGGGGGACAGTTGAACTATGGCTACACCTTC.

The rearrangement links TRBV5-1 to TRBJ2-3; no definite D call. The V gene lost 1 base and the J gene lost 0 bases, with 12 bases spanning the gap. The CDR3 runs to 16 residues. From germline, CDR1 is SGHRS and CDR2 YFSETQ. As DNA, the CDR3 is TGCGCCAGCAGCTTGTATGGGGTGTTAAGCACAGATACGCAGTATTTT. Amino acids: CASSLYGVLSTDTQYF.

The genes are TRBV10-2 and TRBJ1-2; 7 nucleotides match TRBD1. V shed 6 bases and J 4 bases; nucleotides not matched to a gene: 14. The CDR3 length is 16 residues. Germline V gives CDR1 WSHSY, CDR2 SAAADI. This chain's CDR3 is CASSGARTGVVYGYTF. The CDR3 DNA reads as TGCGCCAGCAGCGGGGCTCGAACAGGGGTGGTCTATGGCTACACCTTC.

The chain uses TRBV7-2 and TRBJ2-3, with unresolved D. Trimming removed 0 bases from V and 3 bases from J, with 7 bases in between. Germline V gene sequence: CDR1 SGHTA, CDR2 FQGNSA. This CDR3 has 14 amino acids. In DNA form, the CDR3 reads TGTGCCAGCAGCTTAGCGCTGACGACAGATACGCAGTATTTT. Translation: CASSLALTTDTQYF. Based on the CDR3 plus reference TRBV7-2 and TRBJ2-3, the full variable domain is GAGVSQSPSNKVTEKGKDVELRCDPISGHTALYWYRQSLGQGLEFLIYFQGNSAPDKSGLPSDRFSAERTGGSVSTLTIQRTQQEDSAVYLCASSLALTTDTQYFGPGTRLTVL.

The chain combines TRBV7-9 with TRBJ1-1; the D is unclear. Trimming stripped 2 bases from V and 3 bases from J, with 13 bases between. Germline V gene sequence: CDR1 SEHNR, CDR2 FQNEAQ (reference sequence). The length of the CDR3 is 15 residues. CDR3 sequence (DNA): TGTGCCAGCAGCTTATCCACCCGAGACGACACTGAAGCTTTCTTT. Its translation is CASSLSTRDDTEAFF.

In its sample, this clone was seen once. The gene calls are TRBV28 and TRBJ1-6; 7 nucleotides align to TRBD1. V lost 4 bases, J lost 7 bases, and 1 base stayed unmatched. CDR3 length: 13 amino acids. The germline V gene encodes CDR1 MDHEN and CDR2 SYDVKM. CDR3 DNA: TGTGCCAGCAGTTCAGGGGGAAATTCACCCCTCCACTTT. This translates into CASSSGGNSPLHF.

The rearrangement joins TRBV28 to TRBJ2-7, with no clear D. The CDR3 length is 14 residues. CDR1 and CDR2 (germline): MDHEN, SYDVKM. V gave up 3 bases and J gave up 4 bases, with 13 bases separating them. The CDR3: CASSFSITSYEQYF. CDR3 bases: TGTGCCAGCAGTTTTTCGATCACCTCTTACGAGCAGTACTTC.

This sequence joins TRBV11-2 and TRBJ1-1, with 8 positions matching TRBD1. The trim removed 5 bases at V and 4 bases at J, leaving 9 bases unmatched. Germline V CDR1 and CDR2: SGHAT, FQNNGV. There are 15 residues in the CDR3. The CDR3 sequence: CASSKQQGGGTEAFF. The CDR3 DNA follows: TGTGCCAGCAGCAAACAACAGGGGGGCGGCACTGAAGCTTTCTTT.

The chain carries TRBV30 and TRBJ2-2, with D possibly TRBD2 on 6 matching bases. The V end lost 0 bases, the J end lost 3 bases, and 17 bases lay between the germline ends. The CDR3 has 17 residues. Per the germline V gene, CDR1 is GTSNPN and CDR2 is SVGIG (reference sequence). CDR3 bases: TGTGCCTGGAGTGTTGGGTGGACTAAAGGTTACACCGGGGAGCTGTTTTTT. Protein: CAWSVGWTKGYTGELFF.

The rearrangement uses TRBV25-1 and TRBJ2-7; D is possibly TRBD2 (6 bases). The CDR3 covers 12 residues. Germline loops: CDR1 MGHDK, CDR2 SYGVNS. V lost 5 bases and J lost 8, with 13 bases in between. Written as DNA, the CDR3 is TGTGCCAGCAGTTTGACTAGTGATAAGCAGTACTTC. Translation gives CASSLTSDKQYF.

V is TRBV30 and J is TRBJ2-2, with TRBD1 as a possible D gene (5 bases). The V and J ends lost 4 bases and 0 bases respectively, with 12 bases between them. The CDR3 is made up of 15 amino acids. Germline V gives CDR1 GTSNPN, CDR2 SVGIG (reference sequence). The CDR3 is CAWKFGHANTGELFF. CDR3 DNA sequence: TGTGCCTGGAAGTTTGGACACGCGAACACCGGGGAGCTGTTTTTT. Filled out from reference TRBV30 and TRBJ2-2, the complete variable domain reads SQTIHQWPATLVQPVGSPLSLECTVEGTSNPNLYWYRQAAGRGLQLLFYSVGIGQISSEVPQNLSASRPQDRQFILSSKKLLLSDSGFYLCAWKFGHANTGELFFGEGSRLTVL.

This clone was seen only a few times. The chain uses TRBV5-1 and TRBJ1-4, with 8 bases lining up with TRBD1. The CDR3 loop spans 15 amino acids. V trimming: 4 bases; J trimming: 6 bases; junction bases outside the gene matches: 8. Per germline, CDR1 SGHRS and CDR2 YFSETQ. The CDR3 nucleotides read TGCGCCAGCAGCGGACGGACAGGGATGGATGAAAAACTGTTTTTT. Translated: CASSGRTGMDEKLFF.

The gene calls are TRBV5-1 and TRBJ2-7; 7 bases are shared with TRBD2. Germline V gene lookup returns CDR1 SGHRS and CDR2 YFSETQ. CDR3 length: 16 residues. V lost 0 bases to trimming and J lost 6 bases; unmatched junction nucleotides: 12. The CDR3 nucleotides are TGCGCCAGCAGCTTGGCCGGGGGAGGGAGAGAGTCCGAGCAGTACTTC. Residues: CASSLAGGGRESEQYF.

V usage is TRBV2 and J usage is TRBJ2-7; D is ambiguous. The CDR3 spans 14 residues. V lost 4 bases to trimming and J lost 0 bases, with 10 bases between them. The germline CDR1 and CDR2 sequences are SNHLY and FYNNEI. CDR3: CASSVQPSSYEQYF. The CDR3 region has the DNA TGTGCCAGCAGTGTACAGCCCAGCTCCTACGAGCAGTACTTC.

The genes are TRBV30 and TRBJ2-7; TRBD1 or TRBD2 may be the D gene (6 bases each). Germline values: CDR1 GTSNPN, CDR2 SVGIG (reference sequence). The CDR3 spans 16 residues. The V end lost 3 bases, the J end lost 6 bases, and 24 bases lay between the germline ends. The CDR3 protein is CAWRPSGASDRGEQYF. CDR3 sequence (DNA): TGTGCCTGGAGGCCATCGGGGGCTAGCGACCGTGGCGAGCAGTACTTC.